These T cell receptor beta chains were read from a single sample in a study of CD8 T cells in Susac syndrome. MiXCR was run by TCRdb on the immunoSEQ multiplex PCR reads, yielding one entry per CDR3 protein. The sample includes about 100,000 distinct CDR3 sequences, approximately 95% of them seen just once. Material: CD8+ T cells from PBMCs. The receptors originated from a human donor with Susac syndrome. The CDR3 runs from the conserved cysteine through the conserved F or W. Fields, in order: J gene, V gene, D gene, clone size, CDR3 DNA, CDR3 protein. D genes are given only for firm matches. A row's size may be missing; if present it is once, few, many or a size class.

j_gene: TRBJ1-1
v_gene: TRBV5-6
d_gene: TRBD1
abundance: .
CDR3nt: TGTGCCAGCAGCTGGATTACAGGGGGCACTGAAGCTTTCTTT
CDR3aa: CASSWITGGTEAFF

j_gene: TRBJ2-5
v_gene: TRBV5-4
d_gene: TRBD2
abundance: .
CDR3nt: TGTGCCAGCGGAGGTGGTCTAGCGGGGGGGACCCAGTACTTC
CDR3aa: CASGGGLAGGTQYF

j_gene: TRBJ2-1
v_gene: TRBV15
d_gene: .
abundance: .
CDR3nt: TGTGCCACCAGCAGAGATATCGGTAAAGAGCAGTTCTTC
CDR3aa: CATSRDIGKEQFF

j_gene: TRBJ2-3
v_gene: TRBV10-2
d_gene: TRBD1
abundance: .
CDR3nt: TGCGCCAGCCAAGGGGCAGGGGGCTGGGATACGCAGTATTTT
CDR3aa: CASQGAGGWDTQYF

j_gene: TRBJ2-4
v_gene: TRBV20-1
d_gene: TRBD1
abundance: once
CDR3nt: TGCAGTGCCCGGGACAGGGGGAGGGAAAACATTCAGTACTTC
CDR3aa: CSARDRGRENIQYF

j_gene: TRBJ2-5
v_gene: TRBV5-4
d_gene: .
abundance: .
CDR3nt: TGTGCCAGCAGCTTGGGCAGGGTCGGAGGACAAGAGACCCAGTACTTC
CDR3aa: CASSLGRVGGQETQYF

j_gene: TRBJ2-5
v_gene: TRBV10-3
d_gene: .
abundance: once
CDR3nt: TGTGCCATCCGTGACGCGGGGGCCCAAGAGACCCAGTACTTC
CDR3aa: CAIRDAGAQETQYF

j_gene: TRBJ2-5
v_gene: TRBV20-1
d_gene: .
abundance: .
CDR3nt: TGCAGTGCTAGGCTAGGTAACTCCCAATTGGAGACCCAGTACTTC
CDR3aa: CSARLGNSQLETQYF

j_gene: TRBJ2-2
v_gene: TRBV7-3
d_gene: TRBD2
abundance: .
CDR3nt: TGTGCCAGCAGCCCCACTAGCGGGAGGGCCGGCACCGGGGAGCTGTTTTTT
CDR3aa: CASSPTSGRAGTGELFF

j_gene: TRBJ2-3
v_gene: TRBV14
d_gene: .
abundance: .
CDR3nt: TGTGCCAGCAGCCAATTCGAGGGAATTAGAACAGATACGCAGTATTTT
CDR3aa: CASSQFEGIRTDTQYF

j_gene: TRBJ1-1
v_gene: TRBV29-1
d_gene: .
abundance: .
CDR3nt: TGCAGCGTTGTCGGCCTGGGAGGGACGAACACTGAAGCTTTCTTT
CDR3aa: CSVVGLGGTNTEAFF

j_gene: TRBJ2-1
v_gene: TRBV9
d_gene: TRBD1
abundance: .
CDR3nt: TGTGCCAGCAGCGCGAGTGACAGGGGACAGTTCTTC
CDR3aa: CASSASDRGQFF

j_gene: TRBJ2-1
v_gene: TRBV5-1
d_gene: .
abundance: once
CDR3nt: TGCGCCAGCAGCCTCCCTAGTAGCTCCTACAATGAGCAGTTCTTC
CDR3aa: CASSLPSSSYNEQFF

j_gene: TRBJ1-1
v_gene: TRBV11-2
d_gene: .
abundance: .
CDR3nt: TGTGCCAGCAGCTTATTTAGCGGAACTGAAGCTTTCTTT
CDR3aa: CASSLFSGTEAFF

j_gene: TRBJ2-3
v_gene: TRBV2
d_gene: TRBD1
abundance: .
CDR3nt: TGTGCCAGCAGAGAGGGACAGGCCCGCACAGATACGCAGTATTTT
CDR3aa: CASREGQARTDTQYF